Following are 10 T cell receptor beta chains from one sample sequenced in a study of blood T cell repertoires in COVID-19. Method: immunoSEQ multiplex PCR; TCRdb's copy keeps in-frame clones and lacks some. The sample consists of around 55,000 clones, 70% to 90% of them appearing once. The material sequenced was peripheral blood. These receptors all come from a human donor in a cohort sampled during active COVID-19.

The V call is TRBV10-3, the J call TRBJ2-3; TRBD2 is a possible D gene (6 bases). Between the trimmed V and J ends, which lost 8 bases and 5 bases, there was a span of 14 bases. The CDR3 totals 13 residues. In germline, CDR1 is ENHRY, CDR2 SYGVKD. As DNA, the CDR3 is TGTGCCATCGTAAGCGGGTTGGGAGATACGCAGTATTTT. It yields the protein CAIVSGLGDTQYF.

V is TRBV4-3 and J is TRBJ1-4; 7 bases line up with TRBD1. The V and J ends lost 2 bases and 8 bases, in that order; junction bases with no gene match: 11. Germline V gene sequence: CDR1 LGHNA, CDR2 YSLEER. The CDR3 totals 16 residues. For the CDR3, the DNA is TGCGCCAGCAGCCAAACCATCTTCAACAGGGGCGAAAAACTGTTTTTT. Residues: CASSQTIFNRGEKLFF.

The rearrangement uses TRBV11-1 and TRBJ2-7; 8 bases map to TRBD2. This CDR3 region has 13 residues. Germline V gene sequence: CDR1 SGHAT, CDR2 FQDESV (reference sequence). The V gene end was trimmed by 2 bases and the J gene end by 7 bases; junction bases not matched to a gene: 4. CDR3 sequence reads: CASSLSGGGEQYF. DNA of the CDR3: TGTGCCAGCAGCTTATCCGGCGGGGGGGAGCAGTACTTC.

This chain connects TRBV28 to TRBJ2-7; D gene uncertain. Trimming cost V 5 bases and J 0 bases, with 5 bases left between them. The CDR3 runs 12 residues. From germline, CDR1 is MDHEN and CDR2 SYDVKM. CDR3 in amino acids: CASSLVSYEQYF. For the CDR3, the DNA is TGTGCCAGCAGTCTAGTCTCCTACGAGCAGTACTTC.

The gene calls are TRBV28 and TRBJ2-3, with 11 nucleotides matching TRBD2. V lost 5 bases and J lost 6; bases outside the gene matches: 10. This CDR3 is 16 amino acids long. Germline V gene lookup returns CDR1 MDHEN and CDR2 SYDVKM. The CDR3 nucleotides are TGTGCCAGCAGTCCCCCGCTACTAGCGGGAGCTGATACGCAGTATTTT. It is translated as CASSPPLLAGADTQYF. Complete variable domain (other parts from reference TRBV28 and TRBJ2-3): DVKVTQSSRYLVKRTGEKVFLECVQDMDHENMFWYRQDPGLGLRLIYFSYDVKMKEKGDIPEGYSVSREKKERFSLILESASTNQTSMYLCASSPPLLAGADTQYFGPGTRLTVL.

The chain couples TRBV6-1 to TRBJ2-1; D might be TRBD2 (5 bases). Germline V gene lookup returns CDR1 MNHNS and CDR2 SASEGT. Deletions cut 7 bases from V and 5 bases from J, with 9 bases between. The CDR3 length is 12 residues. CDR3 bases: TGTGCCAGCAAACTAGGAAACAATGAGCAGTTCTTC. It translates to CASKLGNNEQFF.

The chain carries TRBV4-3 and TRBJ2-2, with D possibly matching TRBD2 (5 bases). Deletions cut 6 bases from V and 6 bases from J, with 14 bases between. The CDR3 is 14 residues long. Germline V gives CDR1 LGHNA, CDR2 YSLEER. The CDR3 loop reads CASSRSEGAGELFF. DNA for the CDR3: TGCGCCAGCAGTCGCTCCGAGGGCGCCGGGGAGCTGTTTTTT.

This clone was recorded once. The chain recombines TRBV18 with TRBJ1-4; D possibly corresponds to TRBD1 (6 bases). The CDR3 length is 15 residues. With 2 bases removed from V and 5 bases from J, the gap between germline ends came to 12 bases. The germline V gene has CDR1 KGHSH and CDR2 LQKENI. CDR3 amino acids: CASSPGGRGNEKLFF. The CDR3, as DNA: TGTGCCAGCTCACCAGGTGGCAGGGGAAATGAAAAACTGTTTTTT.

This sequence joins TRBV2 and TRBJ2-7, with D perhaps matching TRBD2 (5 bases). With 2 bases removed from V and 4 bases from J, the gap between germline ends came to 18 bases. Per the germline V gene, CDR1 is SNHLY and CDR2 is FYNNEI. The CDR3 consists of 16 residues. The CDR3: CASSETVAPTLYEQYF. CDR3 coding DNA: TGTGCCAGCAGTGAAACTGTAGCGCCCACCCTATACGAGCAGTACTTC.

In DNA form, the CDR3 reads TGTGCCAGCTGGGACAGGGCCGGGACTAGCGGGGACCAAGAGACCCAGTACTTC. Its protein is CASWDRAGTSGDQETQYF. V is TRBV2 and J is TRBJ2-5, with 13 bases identical to TRBD2. The CDR3 length is 18 residues. Germline CDR1 reads SNHLY; CDR2 reads FYNNEI. J was trimmed by 0 bases and V by 8 bases; bases with no gene match: 12.